Following are 28 T cell receptor beta chains from one sample sequenced in a study of cytomegalovirus exposure and HLA in healthy donors. PCR used 60 Vbeta primers and 13 Jbeta primers. Assay used: immunoSEQ multiplex PCR; TCRdb lists only in-frame clones, some missing. The table has 95,000 to 150,000 clones, 15% seen once. Sequenced sample: PBMCs. These TCRs come from a woman aged 18-35 years in good health and CMV-seronegative.

In this sample, this clone turned up a few times. This chain uses TRBV18 with TRBJ2-7, with TRBD1 matching over 9 bases. The junction had 16 bases not matched to a gene; V was cut back by 5 bases and J by 5 bases. CDR1 and CDR2 (germline): KGHSH, LQKENI. This CDR3 region has 17 residues. The CDR3 coding sequence is TGTGCCAGCTCATCAACAACACCGGGACAGGGTGCCGACGAGCAGTACTTC. Translation: CASSSTTPGQGADEQYF. Full variable domain (missing parts from reference TRBV18 and TRBJ2-7): NAGVMQNPRHLVRRRGQEARLRCSPMKGHSHVYWYRQLPEEGLKFMVYLQKENIIDESGMPKERFSAEFPKEGPSILRIQQVVRGDSAAYFCASSSTTPGQGADEQYFGPGTRLTVT.

This clone was observed a few times. The chain joins TRBV6-1 to TRBJ2-7; 11 nucleotides match TRBD2. CDR3 length: 16 amino acids. Looked up from germline, CDR1 is MNHNS and CDR2 is SASEGT. V dropped 3 bases and J dropped 4; count of bases not matched to a gene: 8. In DNA, the CDR3 is TGTGCCAGCAGTGAGCGTAGCGGGAGGGCCGCGTACGAGCAGTACTTC. Amino acids: CASSERSGRAAYEQYF.

The J gene is TRBJ2-3, the V gene TRBV9; no reliable D call. The CDR3 contains 12 residues. Germline loops: CDR1 SGDLS, CDR2 YYNGEE. Trimming took off 3 bases at V and 0 bases at J, with 2 bases between the two ends. In DNA, the CDR3 is TGTGCCAGCAGCGCTAGCACAGATACGCAGTATTTT. Translation: CASSASTDTQYF.

The genes are TRBV6-6 and TRBJ2-1; possible D gene TRBD2, 6 bases. CDR3 length: 12 amino acids. V shed 5 bases and J shed 12 bases, with 14 bases lying between them. Germline CDR1 and CDR2: MNHNY and SVGAGI (reference sequence). As DNA, the CDR3 is TGTGCCAGCAGTAGCCTTGCAGCGGGGCAGTTCTTC. This sequence encodes CASSSLAAGQFF.

The chain links TRBV5-6 to TRBJ1-5, with D unclear. V gave up 4 bases and J gave up 7 bases, with 6 bases separating them. Germline loops: CDR1 SGHDT, CDR2 YYEEEE. CDR3 length: 11 residues. CDR3 protein: CASSTRQPQHF. Here the CDR3 DNA reads TGTGCCAGCAGCACCAGGCAGCCCCAGCATTTT.

The chain has TRBV7-8 and TRBJ2-7; D gene ambiguous. Germline V CDR1 and CDR2: SGHVS, FQNEAQ. V gave up 6 bases and J gave up 1 base, with 16 bases separating them. The CDR3 is 15 residues long. The CDR3 DNA sequence: TGTGCCAGCAGGAGGAGCGCTGAGAGATCCTACGAGCAGTACTTC. The encoded protein is CASRRSAERSYEQYF.

The CDR3 nucleotides read TGTGCCAGCAGTTTAGCCCCTCTAACCGGGAAAACAGATGGCTACACCTTC. This codes for CASSLAPLTGKTDGYTF. This chain uses TRBV27 with TRBJ1-2; D not certain. CDR1 MNHEY and CDR2 SMNVEV come from the germline V gene (reference sequence). Trimming pared 2 bases from V and 6 bases from J, leaving 22 bases between. There are 17 residues in the CDR3.

The chain carries TRBV19 and TRBJ2-7; a weak D match, TRBD2 (6 bases). The CDR3 covers 15 residues. Trimming removed 1 base from V and 0 bases from J, with 10 bases in between. Per the germline V gene, CDR1 is LNHDA and CDR2 is SQIVND (reference sequence). CDR3 region: CASSIAGVSSYEQYF. The CDR3 DNA sequence: TGTGCCAGTAGTATAGCGGGGGTAAGCTCCTACGAGCAGTACTTC.

This rearrangement joins TRBV9 to TRBJ2-1; 11 bases map to TRBD2. CDR1 and CDR2 (germline): SGDLS, YYNGEE. The V gene end was trimmed by 1 base and the J gene end by 7 bases; junction bases not matched to a gene: 7. The CDR3 spans 16 residues. The CDR3 sequence is CASSVLAGGPSNEQFF. CDR3 nucleotide sequence: TGTGCCAGCAGCGTACTAGCGGGGGGTCCTTCAAATGAGCAGTTCTTC.

This clone was counted between two and nine times. This chain joins TRBV4-2 and TRBJ2-3; 9 nucleotides match TRBD2. CDR1 LGHNA and CDR2 YNFKEQ come from the germline V gene. The CDR3 loop spans 16 amino acids. With 0 bases clipped from V and 8 bases from J, the junction kept 9 bases outside the gene matches. In nucleotides, the CDR3 is TGTGCCAGCAGCCAAGAATTAGCGGGAGTAGAGGGTACGCAGTATTTT. Protein: CASSQELAGVEGTQYF.

The genes are TRBV30 and TRBJ1-5; the D gene is possibly TRBD1 (5 bases). The V gene's germline CDR1 is GTSNPN and CDR2 SVGIG (reference sequence). Trimming removed 2 bases from V and 11 bases from J, with 16 bases in between. The CDR3 covers 13 residues. The CDR3 is CAWSTGHYPTQHF. The CDR3 region has the DNA TGTGCCTGGAGTACAGGACACTACCCGACCCAGCATTTT.

J is TRBJ2-2 and V is TRBV5-1, with D possibly TRBD2 on 6 matching bases. V gave up 6 bases and J gave up 3 bases, with 18 bases separating them. The CDR3 is 16 residues long. Germline values: CDR1 SGHRS, CDR2 YFSETQ. The CDR3 reads CASKGGTLGYTGELFF. CDR3 nucleotides: TGCGCCAGCAAAGGCGGGACCTTGGGATACACCGGGGAGCTGTTTTTT.

The chain uses TRBV13 and TRBJ2-3; D is perhaps TRBD2 (5 bases). The CDR3 loop spans 14 amino acids. Trimming removed 5 bases from V and 6 bases from J, with 15 bases in between. Germline CDR1 reads PRHDT; CDR2 reads FYEKMQ (reference sequence). CDR3 loop: CASSGRGSGDTQYF. As DNA, the CDR3 is TGTGCCAGCAGCGGCCGAGGGTCGGGGGATACGCAGTATTTT.

This clone was counted between two and nine times. This chain uses TRBV9 with TRBJ1-5, with D unclear. This CDR3 comprises 13 residues. Germline V CDR1 and CDR2: SGDLS, YYNGEE. Trimming took 4 bases from V and 1 from J, leaving 6 bases between them. DNA for the CDR3: TGTGCCAGCAGCCCCGGGAGCAATCAGCCCCAGCATTTT. It specifies CASSPGSNQPQHF. Filled out from reference TRBV9 and TRBJ1-5, the complete variable domain reads DSGVTQTPKHLITATGQRVTLRCSPRSGDLSVYWYQQSLDQGLQFLIQYYNGEERAKGNILERFSAQQFPDLHSELNLSSLELGDSALYFCASSPGSNQPQHFGDGTRLSIL.

V is TRBV7-9 and J is TRBJ1-1, with 8 bases fitting TRBD1. This CDR3 has 16 amino acids. V shed 1 base and J 6 bases; nucleotides not matched to a gene: 10. Germline CDR1 SEHNR, CDR2 FQNEAQ (reference sequence). CDR3: CASSLGGGTGGAEAFF. As DNA, the CDR3 is TGTGCCAGCAGCTTAGGGGGAGGGACAGGAGGCGCTGAAGCTTTCTTT.

The chain couples TRBV9 to TRBJ1-2; possible D gene TRBD1, 5 bases. CDR1 SGDLS and CDR2 YYNGEE come from the germline V gene. V was shortened by 4 bases and J by 4 bases, with 14 bases between the two germline ends. The CDR3 consists of 14 residues. Here the CDR3 DNA reads TGTGCCAGCAGCTGGGGGGAGGGCAGCTATGGCTACACCTTC. Translation gives CASSWGEGSYGYTF.

This clone was seen more than once but under ten times. The chain uses TRBV6-6 and TRBJ1-5, with 7 bases lining up with TRBD1. The CDR3 extends over 14 amino acids. Trimming at V came to 5 bases and at J to 3 bases, leaving 4 bases not matched to a gene. Per germline, CDR1 MNHNY and CDR2 SVGAGI (reference sequence). As DNA, the CDR3 is TGTGCCAGCAGTAAGGGACAGATCAATCAGCCCCAGCATTTT. Translated: CASSKGQINQPQHF.

This clone came up a few times. The chain couples TRBV5-1 to TRBJ2-1, with 7 bases that match TRBD2. The J segment lost 5 bases and the V segment lost 4 bases, leaving 9 bases of the junction unmatched. Germline values: CDR1 SGHRS, CDR2 YFSETQ. The CDR3 contains 15 residues. CDR3 region: CASSPWREPNNEQFF. The CDR3 DNA reads as TGCGCCAGCAGCCCCTGGCGGGAGCCTAACAATGAGCAGTTCTTC.

This clone was picked up a small number of times. This chain connects TRBV7-9 to TRBJ2-7; 7 bases agree with TRBD2. The ends lost 4 bases at V and 7 bases at J; junction bases unmatched: 7. Germline loops: CDR1 SEHNR, CDR2 FQNEAQ (reference sequence). CDR3 length: 13 amino acids. CDR3 bases: TGTGCCAGCAGCTCCCCGGGGGGTGGTGAGCAGTACTTC. It encodes CASSSPGGGEQYF.

The chain employs TRBV27 and TRBJ1-1, with 8 bases lining up with TRBD1. The CDR3 spans 15 residues. V gave up 5 bases and J gave up 0 bases; unmatched junction bases: 5. In germline, CDR1 is MNHEY, CDR2 SMNVEV (reference sequence). CDR3 bases: TGTGCCAGCAGTGGACACAGGGGGGTGAACACTGAAGCTTTCTTT. Protein: CASSGHRGVNTEAFF.

This clone appeared many times. The rearrangement joins TRBV6-1 to TRBJ2-7, with D possibly TRBD2 on 5 matching bases. CDR3 length equals 15 residues. Trimming left V 2 bases short and J 5 bases short, with 16 bases between. CDR1 MNHNS and CDR2 SASEGT come from the germline V gene. Here the CDR3 reads CASSESLEVGDEQYF. The CDR3 DNA is TGTGCCAGCAGTGAAAGTTTGGAGGTTGGGGACGAGCAGTACTTC.

This clone came up a few times. The chain employs TRBV28 and TRBJ2-7; weak D call: TRBD2 (5 bases). The V end was cut by 6 bases, the J end by 2 bases, with 17 bases between. Germline lookup yields CDR1 MDHEN and CDR2 SYDVKM. The CDR3 extends over 15 amino acids. CDR3 DNA: TGTGCCAGCAGCACTCCGGGCGGGTATACCTACGAGCAGTACTTC. This gives the protein CASSTPGGYTYEQYF.

The V gene is TRBV5-1, the J gene TRBJ1-2; 10 nucleotides match TRBD1. The CDR3 spans 18 residues. Germline CDR1 and CDR2: SGHRS and YFSETQ. V was pared by 3 bases and J by 2 bases, with 13 bases of the junction left unmatched. CDR3: CASSSIPGQGRTNYGYTF. The CDR3 DNA is TGCGCCAGCAGCTCCATTCCGGGACAGGGGCGAACCAACTATGGCTACACCTTC. Full variable domain (rest looked up from reference TRBV5-1 and TRBJ1-2): KAGVTQTPRYLIKTRGQQVTLSCSPISGHRSVSWYQQTPGQGLQFLFEYFSETQRNKGNFPGRFSGRQFSNSRSEMNVSTLELGDSALYLCASSSIPGQGRTNYGYTFGSGTRLTVV.

This chain joins TRBV6-1 and TRBJ2-7; D ambiguous. The germline V and J ends were trimmed by 5 bases and 3 bases, with 11 bases remaining between them. The germline CDR1 and CDR2 sequences are MNHNS and SASEGT. This CDR3 has 13 amino acids. CDR3 DNA sequence: TGTGCCAGCAGTCCCGACATCCTCTACGAGCAGTACTTC. This codes for CASSPDILYEQYF.

This clone was seen a handful of times. The gene calls are TRBV6-6 and TRBJ2-7, with 12 bases aligning to TRBD2. Per the germline V gene, CDR1 is MNHNY and CDR2 is SVGAGI (reference sequence). The trim removed 6 bases at V and 3 bases at J, leaving 9 bases unmatched. The CDR3 totals 16 residues. CDR3 nucleotide sequence: TGTGCCAGCAGCCACCGAGGACTAGCGGGGTTCTACGAGCAGTACTTC. It is translated as CASSHRGLAGFYEQYF.

This clone was recorded a few times. The chain employs TRBV6-1 and TRBJ1-3, with D possibly matching TRBD1 (6 bases). Germline V gene data show CDR1 as MNHNS and CDR2 as SASEGT. CDR3 length: 14 amino acids. V shed 8 bases and J shed 0 bases, with 11 bases lying between them. CDR3 protein: CASGGPHSGNTIYF. In DNA form, the CDR3 reads TGTGCCAGCGGGGGCCCTCACTCTGGAAACACCATATATTTT.

This clone turned up a few times. V usage is TRBV7-3 and J usage is TRBJ2-3; 7 positions agree with TRBD1. The CDR3 contains 15 residues. With V trimmed by 5 bases and J by 9 bases, 14 bases remained unmatched. Germline V gene lookup returns CDR1 SGHTA and CDR2 FQGTGA. CDR3: CASSLTTSAGGTQYF. The DNA for the CDR3 is TGTGCCAGCAGCCTTACTACGTCGGCAGGGGGAACGCAGTATTTT.

This clone was detected a few times. The V gene is TRBV30, the J gene TRBJ2-1; TRBD2 aligns across 12 bases. The ends lost 4 bases at V and 0 bases at J; junction bases unmatched: 7. CDR3 length equals 17 residues. Germline loops: CDR1 GTSNPN, CDR2 SVGIG (reference sequence). CDR3: CAWTGTSGFSSYNEQFF. Here the CDR3 DNA reads TGTGCCTGGACCGGGACTAGCGGGTTCAGCTCCTACAATGAGCAGTTCTTC.